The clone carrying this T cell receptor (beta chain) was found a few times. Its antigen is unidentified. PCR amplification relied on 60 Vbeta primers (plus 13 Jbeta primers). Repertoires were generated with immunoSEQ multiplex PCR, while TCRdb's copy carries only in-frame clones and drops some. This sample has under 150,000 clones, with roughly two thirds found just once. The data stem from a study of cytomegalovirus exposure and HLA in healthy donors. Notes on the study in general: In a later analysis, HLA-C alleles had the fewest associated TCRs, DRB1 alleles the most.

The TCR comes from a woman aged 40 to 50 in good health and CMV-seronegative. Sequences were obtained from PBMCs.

The CDR3 spells CASSNGGPGEKLFF. CDR3 sequence (DNA): TGTGCCAGCAGTAACGGGGGGCCGGGTGAAAAACTGTTTTTT. V and J are TRBV6-6 and TRBJ1-4, with D tentatively TRBD1 (6 bases). Trimming left V 5 bases short and J 7 bases short, with 14 bases between. Germline CDR1 and CDR2: MNHNY and SVGAGI (reference sequence). The CDR3 has 14 residues.